The clone carrying this T cell receptor (beta chain) occurred a few times. The antigen is not known. A second PCR, run for about 7 to 11 cycles, used a sample-barcoded 5' primer plus a J-beta primer mix. From the 5' RACE reads, TCRdb called clonotypes with MiXCR, one entry per CDR3 protein. The top ten clones hold around 0.75% of a sample with roughly 1 million distinct CDR3 sequences, approximately 25% of them seen once. This entry is derived from a study of blood T cells in healthy people across ages. Whole-study findings and limits: Long-lived donors carried more naive CD4+ cells and greater diversity than aged donors.

V shed 3 bases and J shed 10 bases, with 12 bases lying between them. CDR3 length: 12 amino acids. The sample was also linked to a second study, of T cells of mothers and their children. As that study records: Nobody spotted any persistent microchimeric T cell clones.

The chain carries TRBV12-3 or TRBV12-4 and TRBJ1-1, with a possible D match to TRBD1 (5 bases). Input material: blood. This clonotype was obtained from a girl aged 2-10 years in good health. CDR3 coding DNA: TGTGCCAGCAGTTTCGGAGACAGAGCAGCTTTCTTT. This codes for CASSFGDRAAFF.